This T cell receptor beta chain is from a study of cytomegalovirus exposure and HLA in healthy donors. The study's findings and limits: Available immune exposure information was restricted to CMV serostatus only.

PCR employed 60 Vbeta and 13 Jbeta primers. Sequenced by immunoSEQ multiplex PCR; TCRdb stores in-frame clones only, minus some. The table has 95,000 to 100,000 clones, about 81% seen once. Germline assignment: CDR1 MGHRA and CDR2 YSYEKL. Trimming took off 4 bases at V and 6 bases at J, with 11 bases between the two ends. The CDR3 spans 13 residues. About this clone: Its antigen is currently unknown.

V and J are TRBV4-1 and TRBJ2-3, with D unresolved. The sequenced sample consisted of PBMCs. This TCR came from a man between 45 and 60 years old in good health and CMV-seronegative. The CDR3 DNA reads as TGCGCCAGCAGCCGCTTGGGCGTGGATACGCAGTATTTT. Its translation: CASSRLGVDTQYF.